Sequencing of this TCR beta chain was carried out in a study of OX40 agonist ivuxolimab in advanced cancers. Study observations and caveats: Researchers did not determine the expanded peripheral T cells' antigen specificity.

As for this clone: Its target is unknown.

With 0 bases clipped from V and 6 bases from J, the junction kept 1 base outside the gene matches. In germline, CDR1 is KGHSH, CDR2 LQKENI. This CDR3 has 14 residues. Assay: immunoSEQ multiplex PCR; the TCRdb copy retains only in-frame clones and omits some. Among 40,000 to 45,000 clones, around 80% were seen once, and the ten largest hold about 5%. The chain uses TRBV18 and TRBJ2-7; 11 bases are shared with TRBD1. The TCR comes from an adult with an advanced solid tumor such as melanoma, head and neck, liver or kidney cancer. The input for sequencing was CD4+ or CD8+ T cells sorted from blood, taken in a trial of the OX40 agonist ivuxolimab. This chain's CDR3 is CASSPPGTGGEQYF. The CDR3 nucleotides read TGTGCCAGCTCACCACCCGGGACAGGGGGCGAGCAGTACTTC. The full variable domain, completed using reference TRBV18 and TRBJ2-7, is NAGVMQNPRHLVRRRGQEARLRCSPMKGHSHVYWYRQLPEEGLKFMVYLQKENIIDESGMPKERFSAEFPKEGPSILRIQQVVRGDSAAYFCASSPPGTGGEQYFGPGTRLTVT.